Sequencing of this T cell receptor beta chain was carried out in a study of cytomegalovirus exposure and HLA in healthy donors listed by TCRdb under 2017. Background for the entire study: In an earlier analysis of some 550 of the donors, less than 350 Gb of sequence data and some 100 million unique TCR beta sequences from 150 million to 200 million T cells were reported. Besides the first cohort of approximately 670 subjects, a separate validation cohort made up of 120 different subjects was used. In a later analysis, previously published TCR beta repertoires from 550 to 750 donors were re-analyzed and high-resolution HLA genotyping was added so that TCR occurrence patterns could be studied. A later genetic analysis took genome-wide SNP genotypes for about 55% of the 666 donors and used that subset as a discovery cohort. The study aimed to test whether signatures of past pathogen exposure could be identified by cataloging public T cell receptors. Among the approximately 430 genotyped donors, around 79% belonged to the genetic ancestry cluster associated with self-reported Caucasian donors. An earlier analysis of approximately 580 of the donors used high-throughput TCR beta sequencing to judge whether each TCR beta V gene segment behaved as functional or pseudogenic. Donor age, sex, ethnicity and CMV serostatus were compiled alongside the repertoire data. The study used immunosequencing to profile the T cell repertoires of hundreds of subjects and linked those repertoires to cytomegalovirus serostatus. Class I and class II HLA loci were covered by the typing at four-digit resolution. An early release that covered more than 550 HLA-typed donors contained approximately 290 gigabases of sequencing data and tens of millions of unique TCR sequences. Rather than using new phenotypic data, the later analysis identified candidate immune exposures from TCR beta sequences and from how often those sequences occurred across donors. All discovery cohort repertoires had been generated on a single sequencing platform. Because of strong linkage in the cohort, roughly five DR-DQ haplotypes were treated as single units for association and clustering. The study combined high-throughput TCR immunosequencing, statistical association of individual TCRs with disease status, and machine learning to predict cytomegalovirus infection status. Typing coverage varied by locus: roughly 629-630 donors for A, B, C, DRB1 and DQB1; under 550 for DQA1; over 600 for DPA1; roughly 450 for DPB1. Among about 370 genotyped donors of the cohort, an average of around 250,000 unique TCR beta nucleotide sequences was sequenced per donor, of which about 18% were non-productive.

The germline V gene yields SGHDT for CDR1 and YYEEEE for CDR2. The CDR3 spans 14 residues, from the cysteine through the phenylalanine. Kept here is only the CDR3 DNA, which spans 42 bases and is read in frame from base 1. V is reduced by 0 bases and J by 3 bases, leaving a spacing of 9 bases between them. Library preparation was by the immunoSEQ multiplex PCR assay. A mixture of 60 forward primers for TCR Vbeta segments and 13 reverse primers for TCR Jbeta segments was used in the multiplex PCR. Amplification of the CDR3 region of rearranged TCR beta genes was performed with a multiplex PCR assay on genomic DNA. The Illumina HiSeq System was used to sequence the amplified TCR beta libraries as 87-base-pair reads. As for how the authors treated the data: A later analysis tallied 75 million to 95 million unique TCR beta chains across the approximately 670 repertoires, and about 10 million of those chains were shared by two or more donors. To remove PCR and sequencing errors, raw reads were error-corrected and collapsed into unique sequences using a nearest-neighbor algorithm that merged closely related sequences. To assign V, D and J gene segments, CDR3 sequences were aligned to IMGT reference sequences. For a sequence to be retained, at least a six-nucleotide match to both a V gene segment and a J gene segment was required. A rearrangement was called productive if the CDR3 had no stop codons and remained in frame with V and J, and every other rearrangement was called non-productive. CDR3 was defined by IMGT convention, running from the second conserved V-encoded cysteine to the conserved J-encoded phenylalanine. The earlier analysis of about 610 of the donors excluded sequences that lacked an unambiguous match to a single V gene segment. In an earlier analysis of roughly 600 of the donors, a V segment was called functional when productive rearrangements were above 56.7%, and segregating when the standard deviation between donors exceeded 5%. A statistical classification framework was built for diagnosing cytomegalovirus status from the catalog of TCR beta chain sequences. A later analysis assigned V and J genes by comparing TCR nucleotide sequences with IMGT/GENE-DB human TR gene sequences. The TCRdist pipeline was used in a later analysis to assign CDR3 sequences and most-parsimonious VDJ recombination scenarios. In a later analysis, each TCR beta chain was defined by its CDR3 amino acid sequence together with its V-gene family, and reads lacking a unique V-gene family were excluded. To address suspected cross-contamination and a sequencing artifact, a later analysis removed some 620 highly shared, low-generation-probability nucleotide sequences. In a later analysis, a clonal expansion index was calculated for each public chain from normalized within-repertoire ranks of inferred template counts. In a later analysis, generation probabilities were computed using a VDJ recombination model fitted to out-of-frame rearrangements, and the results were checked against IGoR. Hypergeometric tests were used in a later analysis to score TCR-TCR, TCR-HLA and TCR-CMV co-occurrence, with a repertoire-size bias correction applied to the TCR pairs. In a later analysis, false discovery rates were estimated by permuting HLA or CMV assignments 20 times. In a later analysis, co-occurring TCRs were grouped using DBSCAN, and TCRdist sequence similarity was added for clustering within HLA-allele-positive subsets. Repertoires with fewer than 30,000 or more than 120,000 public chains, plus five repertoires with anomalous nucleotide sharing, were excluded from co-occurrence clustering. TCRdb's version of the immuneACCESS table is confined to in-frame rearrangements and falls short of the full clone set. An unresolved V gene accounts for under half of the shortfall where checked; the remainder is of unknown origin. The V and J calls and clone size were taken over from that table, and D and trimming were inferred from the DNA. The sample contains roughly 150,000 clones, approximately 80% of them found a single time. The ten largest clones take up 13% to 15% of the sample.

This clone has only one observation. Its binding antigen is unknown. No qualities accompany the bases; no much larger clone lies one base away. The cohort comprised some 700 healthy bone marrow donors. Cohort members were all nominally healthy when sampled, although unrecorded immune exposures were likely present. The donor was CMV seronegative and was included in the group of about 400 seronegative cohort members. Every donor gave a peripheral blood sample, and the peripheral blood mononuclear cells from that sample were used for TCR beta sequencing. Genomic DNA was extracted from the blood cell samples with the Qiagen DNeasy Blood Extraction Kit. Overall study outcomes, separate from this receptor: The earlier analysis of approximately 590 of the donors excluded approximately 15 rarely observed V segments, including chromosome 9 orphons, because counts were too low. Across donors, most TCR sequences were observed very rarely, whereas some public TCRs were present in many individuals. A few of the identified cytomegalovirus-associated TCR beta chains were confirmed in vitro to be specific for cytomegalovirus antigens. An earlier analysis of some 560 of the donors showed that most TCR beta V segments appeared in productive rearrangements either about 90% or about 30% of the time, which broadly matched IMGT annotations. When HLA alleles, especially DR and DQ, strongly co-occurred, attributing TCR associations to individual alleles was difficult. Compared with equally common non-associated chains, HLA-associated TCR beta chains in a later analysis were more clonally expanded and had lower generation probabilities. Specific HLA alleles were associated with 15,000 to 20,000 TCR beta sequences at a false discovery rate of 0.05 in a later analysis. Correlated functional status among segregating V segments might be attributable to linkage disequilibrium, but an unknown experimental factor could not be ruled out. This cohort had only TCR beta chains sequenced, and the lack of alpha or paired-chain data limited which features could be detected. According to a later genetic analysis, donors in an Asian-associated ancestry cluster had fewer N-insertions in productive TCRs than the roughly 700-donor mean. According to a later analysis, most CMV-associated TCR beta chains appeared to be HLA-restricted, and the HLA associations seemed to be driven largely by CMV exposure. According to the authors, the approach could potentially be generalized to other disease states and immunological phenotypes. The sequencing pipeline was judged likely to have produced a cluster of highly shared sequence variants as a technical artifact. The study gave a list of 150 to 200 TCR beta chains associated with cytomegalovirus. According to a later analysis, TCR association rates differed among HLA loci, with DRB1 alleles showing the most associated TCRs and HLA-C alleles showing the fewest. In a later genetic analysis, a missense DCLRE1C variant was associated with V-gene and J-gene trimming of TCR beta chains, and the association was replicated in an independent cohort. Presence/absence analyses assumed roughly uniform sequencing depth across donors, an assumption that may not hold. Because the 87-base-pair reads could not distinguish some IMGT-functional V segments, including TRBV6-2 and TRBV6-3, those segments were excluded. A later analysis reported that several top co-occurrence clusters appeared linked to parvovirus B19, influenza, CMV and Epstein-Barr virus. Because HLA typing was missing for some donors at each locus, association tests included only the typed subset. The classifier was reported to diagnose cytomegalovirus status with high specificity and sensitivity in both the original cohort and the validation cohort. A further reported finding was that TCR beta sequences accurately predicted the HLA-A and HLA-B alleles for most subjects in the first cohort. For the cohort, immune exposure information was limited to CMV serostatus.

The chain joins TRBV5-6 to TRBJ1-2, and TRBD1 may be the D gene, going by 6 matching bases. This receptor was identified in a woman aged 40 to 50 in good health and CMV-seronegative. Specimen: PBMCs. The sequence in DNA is TGTGCCAGCAGCTTGGGACGGACAGACTATGGCTACACCTTC. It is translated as CASSLGRTDYGYTF.